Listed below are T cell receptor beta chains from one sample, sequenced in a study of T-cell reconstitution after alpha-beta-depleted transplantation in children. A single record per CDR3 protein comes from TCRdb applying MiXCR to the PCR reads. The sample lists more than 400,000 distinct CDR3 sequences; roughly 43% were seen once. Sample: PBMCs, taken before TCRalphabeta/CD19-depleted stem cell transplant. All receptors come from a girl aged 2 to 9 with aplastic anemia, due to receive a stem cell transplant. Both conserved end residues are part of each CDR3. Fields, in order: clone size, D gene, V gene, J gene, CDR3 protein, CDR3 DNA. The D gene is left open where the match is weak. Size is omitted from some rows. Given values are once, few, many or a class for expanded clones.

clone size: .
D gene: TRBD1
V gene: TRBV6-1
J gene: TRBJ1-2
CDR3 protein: CASSGTGVWGYTF
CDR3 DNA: TGTGCCAGCAGTGGGACAGGCGTTTGGGGCTACACCTTC

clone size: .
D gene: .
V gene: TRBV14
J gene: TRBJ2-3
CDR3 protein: CASIPAGGADTQYF
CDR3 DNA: TGTGCCAGCATCCCGGCAGGGGGGGCAGATACGCAGTATTTT

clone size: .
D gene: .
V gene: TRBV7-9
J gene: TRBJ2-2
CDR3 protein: CASSLSRLLDTGELFF
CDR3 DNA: TGTGCCAGCAGCTTATCGCGGTTGCTCGACACCGGGGAGCTGTTTTTT

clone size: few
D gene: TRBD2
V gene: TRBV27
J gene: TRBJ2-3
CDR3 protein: CASSYSGGAPDTQYF
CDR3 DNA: TGTGCCAGCAGCTATAGCGGGGGGGCCCCAGATACGCAGTATTTT

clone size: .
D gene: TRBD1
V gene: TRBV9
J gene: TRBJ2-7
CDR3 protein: CASSPYFQAGGQEQYF
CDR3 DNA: TGTGCCAGCAGCCCCTACTTCCAGGCAGGGGGTCAGGAGCAGTACTTC

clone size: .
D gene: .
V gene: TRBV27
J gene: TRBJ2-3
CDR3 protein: CASSLLSPDTQYF
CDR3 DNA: TGTGCCAGCAGTTTATTATCTCCAGATACGCAGTATTTT

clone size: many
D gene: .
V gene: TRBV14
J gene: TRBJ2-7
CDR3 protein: CASSPRQATYEQYF
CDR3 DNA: TGTGCCAGCAGCCCCCGACAGGCTACCTACGAGCAGTACTTC

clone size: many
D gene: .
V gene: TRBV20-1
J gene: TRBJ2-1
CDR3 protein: CSAGAGTYNEQFF
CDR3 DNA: TGCAGTGCTGGAGCGGGCACCTACAATGAGCAGTTCTTC

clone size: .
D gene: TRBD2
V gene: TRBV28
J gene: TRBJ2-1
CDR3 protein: CASSRLAGVVHNEQFF
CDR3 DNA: TGTGCCAGCAGTCGACTAGCGGGAGTTGTCCACAATGAGCAGTTCTTC

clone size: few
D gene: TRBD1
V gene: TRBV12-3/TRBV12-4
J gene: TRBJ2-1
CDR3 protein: CASSSTGTGWVNEQFF
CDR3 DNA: TGTGCCAGCAGTTCCACCGGGACAGGGTGGGTGAATGAGCAGTTCTTC

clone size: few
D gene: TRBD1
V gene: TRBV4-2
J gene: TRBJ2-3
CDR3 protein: CASSQTGWDSTADTQYF
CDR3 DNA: TGTGCCAGCAGCCAAACTGGCTGGGACAGCACTGCAGATACGCAGTATTTT

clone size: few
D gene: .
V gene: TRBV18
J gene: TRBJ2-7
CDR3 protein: CASSQAPSSYEQYF
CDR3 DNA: TGTGCCAGCTCACAAGCGCCCAGCTCCTACGAGCAGTACTTC

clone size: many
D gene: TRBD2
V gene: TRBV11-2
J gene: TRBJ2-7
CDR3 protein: CASSLLAGGLQRDGYEQYF
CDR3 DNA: TGTGCCAGCAGCTTACTAGCGGGAGGGCTCCAAAGGGATGGCTACGAGCAGTACTTC

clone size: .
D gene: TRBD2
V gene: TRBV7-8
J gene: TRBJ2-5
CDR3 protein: CASSVRTSGAETQYF
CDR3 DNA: TGTGCCAGCAGCGTAAGAACTAGCGGGGCGGAGACCCAGTACTTC

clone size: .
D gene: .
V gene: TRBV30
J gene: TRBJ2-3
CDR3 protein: CAWGGRRGAGARTDTQYF
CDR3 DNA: TGTGCCTGGGGGGGCCGACGGGGGGCAGGGGCTCGCACAGATACGCAGTATTTT

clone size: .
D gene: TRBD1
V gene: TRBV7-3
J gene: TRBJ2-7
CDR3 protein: CASSLFGTGYGEQYF
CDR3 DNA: TGTGCCAGCAGCTTATTCGGGACAGGATATGGCGAGCAGTACTTC

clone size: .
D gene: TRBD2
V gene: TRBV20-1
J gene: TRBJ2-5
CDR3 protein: CSARPGLAVQETQYF
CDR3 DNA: TGCAGTGCTAGGCCGGGACTAGCGGTACAAGAGACCCAGTACTTC

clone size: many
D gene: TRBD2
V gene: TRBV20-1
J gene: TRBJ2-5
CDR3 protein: CSARSSGSFQETQYF
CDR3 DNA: TGCAGTGCTAGGTCTAGCGGGAGCTTTCAAGAGACCCAGTACTTC

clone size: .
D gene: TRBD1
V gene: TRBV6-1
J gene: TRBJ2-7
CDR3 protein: CASRDRGFSYEQYF
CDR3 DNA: TGTGCCAGCAGGGACAGGGGGTTTTCCTACGAGCAGTACTTC

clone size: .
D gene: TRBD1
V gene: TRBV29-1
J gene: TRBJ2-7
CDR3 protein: CSVSRAGTGPYEQYF
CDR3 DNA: TGCAGCGTTTCTAGGGCCGGGACAGGACCCTACGAGCAGTACTTC

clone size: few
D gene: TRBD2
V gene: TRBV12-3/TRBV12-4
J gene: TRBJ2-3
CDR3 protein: CASSLSLAGPDTQYF
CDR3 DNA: TGTGCCAGCAGTTTATCTCTAGCGGGACCAGATACGCAGTATTTT

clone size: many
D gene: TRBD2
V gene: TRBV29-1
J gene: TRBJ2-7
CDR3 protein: CSVEKGTSGREQYF
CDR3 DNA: TGCAGCGTTGAAAAGGGGACTAGCGGTAGGGAGCAGTACTTC

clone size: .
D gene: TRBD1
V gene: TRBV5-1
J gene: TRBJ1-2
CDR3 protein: CASSLETGGRRYTF
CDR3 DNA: TGCGCCAGCAGCTTGGAAACAGGGGGGAGACGCTACACCTTC